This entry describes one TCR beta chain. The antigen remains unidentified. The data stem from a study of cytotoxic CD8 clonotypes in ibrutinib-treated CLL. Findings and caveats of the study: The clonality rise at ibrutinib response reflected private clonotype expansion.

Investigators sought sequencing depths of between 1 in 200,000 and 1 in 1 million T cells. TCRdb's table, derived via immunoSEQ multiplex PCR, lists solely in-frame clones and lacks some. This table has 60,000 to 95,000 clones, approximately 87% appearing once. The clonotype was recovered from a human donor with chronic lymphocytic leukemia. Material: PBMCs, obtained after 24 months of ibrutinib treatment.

The CDR3 coding sequence is TGTGCCAGCAGTATACTAGCGGGAGGGCGCAATGAGCAGTTCTTC. It is translated as CASSILAGGRNEQFF. The chain recombines TRBV6-5 with TRBJ2-1, with TRBD2 matching over 13 bases. Germline V CDR1 and CDR2: MNHEY, SVGAGI. V lost 5 bases, J lost 6 bases, and 4 bases stayed unmatched. The CDR3 has 15 residues.